The TCR beta chain described here comes from a study of T cells expressing NK-cell markers. Whole-study context: In sorted CD3+CD56+NKG2C+, CD3+CD56+NKG2C- and CD3+CD56-NKG2C+ T cells, TCR beta repertoires were obtained.

In regard to this clonotype: Its antigen is not known.

General study results and limits: Of CD8+ T cells, roughly 1.0-7.5% belonged to dominant NKG2C+ clonotypes in five or six donors. The same clonotypes also predominated in the CD3+CD56-NKG2C+ fraction of a few donors.

TCR beta cDNA was made by 5'RACE template switching with UMIs. With the 5' RACE reads reprocessed, TCRdb shows one record per CDR3 protein and no DNA. Here the sample table reports a few hundred thousand distinct CDR3 sequences. Germline V gene lookup returns CDR1 SQVTM and CDR2 ANQGSEA. CDR3 size: 14 residues. The origin of this receptor is a man aged 18-70 years in good health. The genes are TRBV29-1 and TRBJ2-7; the TRBD1 assignment by TCRdb is unverifiable without DNA. Sequenced sample: blood T cells: a sorted CD56 or NKG2C T cell subset, CD4+ or CD8+ T cells, or bulk PBMC T cells (not recorded which). The CDR3 here is CSVLMGGNSYEQYF.